These T cell receptor beta chains were read from a single sample in a study of blood T cell repertoires in COVID-19. Some clones are missing from TCRdb's copy, which holds only in-frame ones; the method was immunoSEQ multiplex PCR. The sample has roughly 280,000 clones, around 90% seen once. The sample comprised PBMCs or T cells enriched from blood (not recorded which). The receptors come from a woman aged 50 to 60 who had recovered from COVID-19. CDR3s include the opening cysteine and the closing phenylalanine or tryptophan. The D gene is left open where the match is weak. For some rows the clone size is stated as once, few or many, or as a class when expanded; others skip it.

v_call	j_call	clone_size	d_call	cdr3_nt	cdr3_aa
TRBV3-1/TRBV3-2	TRBJ2-1	.	TRBD2	TGTGCCAGCAGCCGTGTGGCTGGGACTAGCGGGAGGCTATACAATGAGCAGTTCTTC	CASSRVAGTSGRLYNEQFF
TRBV4-3	TRBJ2-3	.	TRBD2	TGCGCCAGCAGCCCTGGACTAGCTAACACAGATACGCAGTATTTT	CASSPGLANTDTQYF
TRBV5-1	TRBJ1-3	.	.	TGCGCCAGCAGCGCGGACATCTCTGGAAACACCATATATTTT	CASSADISGNTIYF
TRBV2	TRBJ2-3	.	TRBD2	TGTGCCAGCAGACGACTAGCGGGAGGCACAGATACGCAGTATTTT	CASRRLAGGTDTQYF
TRBV27	TRBJ2-7	.	TRBD1	TGTGCCAGCAGGCGGGGACAGGTAGACGAGCAGTACTTC	CASRRGQVDEQYF
TRBV7-9	TRBJ2-3	.	.	TGTGCCAGCAGCACCCGGGACTTTTCCACAGATACGCAGTATTTT	CASSTRDFSTDTQYF
TRBV24-1	TRBJ2-3	.	TRBD2	TGTGCCACCAGTGCCCCCTTGGGGACTAGTGATTTTGGAGATACGCAGTATTTT	CATSAPLGTSDFGDTQYF
TRBV27	TRBJ2-2	.	TRBD2	TGTGCCAGCAGTTTATCTCCCCTAGCGGGACCTTCCACCGGGGAGCTGTTTTTT	CASSLSPLAGPSTGELFF
TRBV5-4	TRBJ2-5	once	TRBD2	TGTGCCAGCAGCCACCCCGCCGCGCGGGAGGCTCCCGATACCGCGGGGACCCAGTACTTC	CASSHPAAREAPDTAGTQYF
TRBV2	TRBJ2-7	.	.	TGTGCCAGCAGTAACTACTACGAGCAGTACTTC	CASSNYYEQYF
TRBV19	TRBJ1-2	.	TRBD1	TGTGCCAGTAGTATAGCAGTCCCGGGACAGGGGAATCGCTACACCTTC	CASSIAVPGQGNRYTF
TRBV28	TRBJ1-1	.	.	TGTGCCAGCAGCAGCAGGGGTTCCGGCAACACTGAAGCTTTCTTT	CASSSRGSGNTEAFF
TRBV27	TRBJ1-2	.	TRBD1	TGTGCCAGCCGGCGGGGACAGGGCATCTATGGCTACACCTTC	CASRRGQGIYGYTF
TRBV24-1	TRBJ2-2	.	.	TGTGCCACCAGTGATTTGAAGCAAACCGGGGAGCTGTTTTTT	CATSDLKQTGELFF
TRBV6-6	TRBJ2-7	.	.	TGTGCCAGCAGTCGAAGACGAGTTCGGGAACGATACGAGCAGTACTTC	CASSRRRVRERYEQYF
TRBV3-1/TRBV3-2	TRBJ1-2	.	.	TGTGCCAGCAGCCAAGGAAGGACACCTAACTATGGCTACACCTTC	CASSQGRTPNYGYTF
TRBV6-2/TRBV6-3	TRBJ1-1	.	.	TGTGCCAGCAGTTCGCGGAGCACTGAAGCTTTCTTT	CASSSRSTEAFF
TRBV6-1	TRBJ2-7	.	TRBD1	TGTGCCAGCAGTAAAGACAGGGTCCGGGATACTCTCTACGAGCAGTACTTC	CASSKDRVRDTLYEQYF
TRBV5-4	TRBJ1-2	.	TRBD1	TGTGCCAGCAGCCAGGACAGGGACTATGGCTACACCTTC	CASSQDRDYGYTF
TRBV23-1	TRBJ2-1	.	.	TGCGCCAGCAGTCGGGTTTTGGGCCCGAAGATAAATGAGCAGTTCTTC	CASSRVLGPKINEQFF
TRBV7-2	TRBJ2-2	once	TRBD2	TGTGCCAGCAGCTTACCGCGGACTAGCGGGCCCGGGGAGCTGTTTTTT	CASSLPRTSGPGELFF
TRBV5-1	TRBJ2-3	.	TRBD2	TGCGCCAGCAGCTTGGCCGACACTAGCGGGAGTCCTAGCACAGATACGCAGTATTTT	CASSLADTSGSPSTDTQYF
TRBV12-3/TRBV12-4	TRBJ1-1	.	.	TGTGCCAGCAGTTCCCAGGCAATCACTGAAGCTTTCTTT	CASSSQAITEAFF
TRBV3-1/TRBV3-2	TRBJ2-5	.	TRBD2	TGTGCCAGCAGGGGGACTAGCGGCCAAGAGACCCAGTACTTC	CASRGTSGQETQYF
TRBV4-3	TRBJ1-2	.	.	TGCGCCAGCAGCCAAGCGGGCGCGGGTTCTGAATATGGCTACACCTTC	CASSQAGAGSEYGYTF
TRBV19	TRBJ2-3	.	TRBD2	TGTGCCAGTAGTAAGAGACTAGCGGGAAAGGGGGGAACAGATACGCAGTATTTT	CASSKRLAGKGGTDTQYF
TRBV24-1	TRBJ2-3	once	TRBD2	TGTGCCACCAGTGGTCAAACTAGCGGGGTAACAGATACGCAGTATTTT	CATSGQTSGVTDTQYF
TRBV5-6	TRBJ2-3	.	.	TGTGCCAGCAGCTTTCGGGACTCGTGGGATACGCAGTATTTT	CASSFRDSWDTQYF
TRBV28	TRBJ2-2	.	.	TGTGCCAGCAGTTTTGGGACACTGAACACCGGGGAGCTGTTTTTT	CASSFGTLNTGELFF
TRBV7-2	TRBJ2-7	.	TRBD2	TGTGCCAGCAGCTTAGACGGGGGGAACCCCTACGAGCAGTACTTC	CASSLDGGNPYEQYF
TRBV6-5	TRBJ2-4	.	TRBD1	TGTGCCAGCAGGACAGGGGGCAAAAACATTCAGTACTTC	CASRTGGKNIQYF
TRBV12-3/TRBV12-4	TRBJ1-4	.	.	TGTGCCAGCAGTCAGGGTGGTGTAGAAAAACTGTTTTTT	CASSQGGVEKLFF
TRBV9	TRBJ1-4	once	.	TGTGCCAGCAGCGTAGGAGGAAGAGGGCTTGGGGAAAAACTGTTTTTT	CASSVGGRGLGEKLFF
TRBV18	TRBJ2-7	.	TRBD2	TGTGCCAGCTCACCGCCGGGGAGCGGGAGTACCCACGAGCAGTACTTC	CASSPPGSGSTHEQYF